In this sample, the clone carrying this T cell receptor (beta chain) turned up a few times. These data are taken from a study of T-cell memory formation after mild COVID-19. MiXCR, run by TCRdb on the 5' RACE reads, gives a single entry per CDR3 protein. Of 300,000 to 400,000 distinct CDR3 sequences in the sample, 12% to 15% are singletons; the top ten hold about a fifth. CDR3 length: 12 amino acids. The germline V and J ends were trimmed by 3 bases and 7 bases, with 6 bases remaining between them. From germline, CDR1 is KGHSY and CDR2 FQNENV. This chain connects TRBV16 to TRBJ1-4; D gene uncertain. Sequencing used PBMCs or a T cell subset sorted from them (not recorded which). This sequence was found in a young man who had mild COVID-19 (a few samples of this study predate the infection). Cell type and time point are not known. The CDR3 loop is CASSHSREKLFF. For the CDR3, the DNA is TGTGCCAGCAGCCACTCACGTGAAAAACTGTTTTTT.